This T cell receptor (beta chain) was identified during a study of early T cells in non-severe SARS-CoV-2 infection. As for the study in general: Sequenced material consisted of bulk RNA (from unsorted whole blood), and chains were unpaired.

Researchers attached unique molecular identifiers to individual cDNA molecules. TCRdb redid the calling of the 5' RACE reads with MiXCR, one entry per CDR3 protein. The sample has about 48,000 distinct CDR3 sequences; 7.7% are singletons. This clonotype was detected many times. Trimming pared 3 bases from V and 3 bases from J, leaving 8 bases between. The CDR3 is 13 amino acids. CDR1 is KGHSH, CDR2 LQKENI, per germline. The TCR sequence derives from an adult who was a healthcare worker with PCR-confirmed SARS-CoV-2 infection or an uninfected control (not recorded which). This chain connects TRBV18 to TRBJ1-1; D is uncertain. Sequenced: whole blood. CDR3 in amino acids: CASSPDLDTEAFF. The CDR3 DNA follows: TGTGCCAGCTCACCCGACCTGGACACTGAAGCTTTCTTT.